This note documents a single TCR beta chain sequence. Its antigen is unidentified. With 60 Vbeta and 13 Jbeta primers, the PCR was carried out. The data were produced by immunoSEQ multiplex PCR, yet TCRdb's version contains in-frame clones alone and is incomplete. Among about 160,000 clones listed, approximately 80% were seen once. This sample was taken from a study of cytomegalovirus exposure and HLA in healthy donors. Study-wide results and caveats: Later analysis placed DRB1 highest and HLA-C lowest in TCR association rates, which differed by HLA locus.

Trimming took 5 bases from V and 3 from J; bases not matched to a gene: 5. Germline assignment: CDR1 LNHNV and CDR2 YYDKDF (reference sequence). The CDR3 contains 15 residues. The receptor was isolated from a man younger than 30 in good health and CMV-seronegative. The source material was PBMCs. V is TRBV15 and J is TRBJ2-7, with 12 bases matching TRBD2. CDR3 in amino acids: CATSARTSGIYEQYF. The CDR3 DNA reads TGTGCCACCAGCGCCAGGACTAGCGGGATCTACGAGCAGTACTTC.